The 9 T cell receptor beta chains presented below share a single source sample, sequenced in a study of T cell responses to AZD1222 COVID-19 vaccine. Libraries were prepared by immunoSEQ multiplex PCR; TCRdb keeps only in-frame clonotypes and omits some of them. The profile shows about 92,000 clones, 65% to 90% of them singletons. The specimen was peripheral blood, collected on day 0 of AZD1222 vaccination. The source of these receptors is an adult in good health.

The chain has TRBV7-8 and TRBJ2-2; 11 positions agree with TRBD2. Trimming took 7 bases from V and 7 from J; bases not matched to a gene: 8. The CDR3 is 15 residues long. Germline V gene lookup returns CDR1 SGHVS and CDR2 FQNEAQ. This CDR3 is CASITLAGGVGELFF. CDR3 coding DNA: TGTGCCAGCATTACGCTAGCGGGAGGCGTCGGGGAGCTGTTTTTT.

The V gene is TRBV30, the J gene TRBJ1-1, with unresolved D. CDR3 length: 13 amino acids. CDR1 GTSNPN and CDR2 SVGIG come from the germline V gene (reference sequence). Trimming stripped 4 bases from V and 1 base from J, with 10 bases between. DNA for the CDR3: TGTGCCTGGACCGGGCCCCAGAACACTGAAGCTTTCTTT. Translating it yields CAWTGPQNTEAFF.

The rearrangement links TRBV11-1 to TRBJ1-3; possibly TRBD1 for D (6 bases). The CDR3 contains 14 residues. Trimming left V 5 bases short and J 1 base short, with 9 bases between. The germline V gene encodes CDR1 SGHAT and CDR2 FQDESV (reference sequence). In nucleotides, the CDR3 is TGTGCCAGCAGCCCACAGGGATCTGGAAACACCATATATTTT. Protein sequence: CASSPQGSGNTIYF.

V is TRBV2 and J is TRBJ2-1; 10 nucleotides align to TRBD2. This CDR3 contains 15 residues. V dropped 4 bases and J dropped 3; count of bases not matched to a gene: 3. Germline values: CDR1 SNHLY, CDR2 FYNNEI. The CDR3 sequence: CASSGTSGDYNEQFF. The DNA of the CDR3 is TGTGCCAGCAGTGGCACTAGCGGGGACTACAATGAGCAGTTCTTC.

The chain links TRBV28 to TRBJ2-5; D is ambiguous. V lost 2 bases and J lost 5, with 9 bases in between. Germline CDR1 MDHEN, CDR2 SYDVKM. The CDR3 contains 13 residues. The CDR3 coding sequence is TGTGCCAGCAGTTTAGGCCTAAGCGAGACCCAGTACTTC. This codes for CASSLGLSETQYF.

The V gene is TRBV5-6, the J gene TRBJ1-4; D gene uncertain. The CDR3 is made up of 14 amino acids. V was clipped by 4 bases and J by 8 bases, with 15 bases between them. The germline V gene encodes CDR1 SGHDT and CDR2 YYEEEE. The CDR3 is CASSGRTLGEKLFF. The CDR3 DNA follows: TGTGCCAGCAGCGGCCGGACCCTAGGGGAAAAACTGTTTTTT.

The genes are TRBV10-1 and TRBJ1-2, with 7 bases matching TRBD1. The CDR3 length is 13 residues. Germline V gene lookup returns CDR1 WNHNN and CDR2 SYGVQD (reference sequence). Trimming at V came to 4 bases and at J to 4 bases, leaving 3 bases not matched to a gene. CDR3 in amino acids: CASSAAGGYGYTF. The CDR3 bases are TGCGCCAGCAGTGCGGCAGGGGGCTATGGCTACACCTTC.

Turning to this clone: Other DNA sequences in this sample translate to the same CDR3. The rearrangement links TRBV12-3 or TRBV12-4 to TRBJ1-5; D not resolved. CDR3 length: 13 residues. The V and J ends lost 1 base and 1 base respectively, with 2 bases between them. The CDR3 reads CASSLGSNQPQHF. The CDR3 nucleotides are TGTGCCAGCAGTTTAGGGAGCAATCAGCCCCAGCATTTT.

This chain connects TRBV6-1 to TRBJ1-2; 7 bases align to TRBD1. Germline values: CDR1 MNHNS, CDR2 SASEGT. The CDR3 contains 14 residues. The ends lost 1 base at V and 6 bases at J; junction bases unmatched: 5. The CDR3 DNA reads as TGTGCCAGCAGTGAAGTAGGGCAGGGGGATGGCTACACCTTC. This codes for CASSEVGQGDGYTF.